These 32 T cell receptor beta chains were all obtained from the same sample, sequenced in a study of blood T cell repertoires in COVID-19. Using immunoSEQ multiplex PCR, the repertoire was profiled, and TCRdb retains in-frame clones only, with some absent. The table records 200,000 to 250,000 clones, approximately 80% of them present only once. Sequenced: PBMCs or T cells enriched from blood (not recorded which). Receptors were obtained from a man aged 60-69 years who had recovered from COVID-19.

The V and J genes are TRBV10-3 and TRBJ1-1, with D possibly being TRBD1 (6 bases). Trimming pared 11 bases from V and 0 bases from J, leaving 13 bases between. The CDR3 runs 13 residues. Germline V gives CDR1 ENHRY, CDR2 SYGVKD. CDR3 amino acids: CASETGMNTEAFF. The DNA of the CDR3 is TGTGCCTCGGAGACAGGCATGAACACTGAAGCTTTCTTT.

V usage is TRBV25-1 and J usage is TRBJ1-2; D unclear. Germline CDR1 and CDR2: MGHDK and SYGVNS. The CDR3 sequence is 12 residues long. The V end was cut by 8 bases, the J end by 5 bases, with 12 bases between. The CDR3 loop reads CASSHTRYGYTF. CDR3 nucleotide sequence: TGTGCCAGCTCCCATACCCGGTATGGCTACACCTTC.

The chain joins TRBV7-8 to TRBJ1-3; weak D call: TRBD1 (5 bases). Germline values: CDR1 SGHVS, CDR2 FQNEAQ. With 1 base removed from V and 4 bases from J, the gap between germline ends came to 14 bases. The CDR3 contains 16 residues. Here the CDR3 DNA reads TGTGCCAGCAGCTTAGGAGCTGGGGGGGAGGGAAACACCATATATTTT. Translated: CASSLGAGGEGNTIYF.

The rearrangement joins TRBV13 to TRBJ1-3, with 8 bases matching TRBD1. The germline gives CDR1 PRHDT, CDR2 FYEKMQ (reference sequence). With 3 bases clipped from V and 5 bases from J, the junction kept 6 bases outside the gene matches. This CDR3 region has 15 residues. CDR3 protein: CASSFGQGSRNTIYF. CDR3 sequence (DNA): TGTGCCAGCAGCTTCGGACAGGGTAGTCGAAACACCATATATTTT.

The genes are TRBV19 and TRBJ2-5; 10 nucleotides align to TRBD2. V lost 3 bases to trimming and J lost 2 bases; unmatched junction nucleotides: 6. There are 16 residues in the CDR3. Germline-derived CDR1 and CDR2 are LNHDA and SQIVND (reference sequence). The CDR3 reads CASSIASGGPQETQYF. CDR3 sequence (DNA): TGTGCCAGTAGTATCGCTAGCGGGGGACCTCAAGAGACCCAGTACTTC.

This chain joins TRBV6-2 or TRBV6-3 and TRBJ1-5; 8 bases align to TRBD1. Losses at the gene ends were 7 bases for V and 6 bases for J; bases not matched to a gene: 11. The CDR3 sequence is 15 residues long. CDR1 is MNHEY, CDR2 SVGEGT, per germline. Here the CDR3 reads CASTPTDRGFQPQHF. Here the CDR3 DNA reads TGTGCCAGCACCCCCACCGACAGGGGATTTCAGCCCCAGCATTTT.

The chain combines TRBV7-2 with TRBJ1-5; perhaps TRBD1 as D (6 bases). Germline values: CDR1 SGHTA, CDR2 FQGNSA. CDR3 size: 15 residues. Trimming left V 1 base short and J 0 bases short, with 7 bases between. CDR3 nucleotides: TGTGCCAGCAGCTTAGAAGGGGGTAGCAATCAGCCCCAGCATTTT. It yields the protein CASSLEGGSNQPQHF.

The chain couples TRBV5-6 to TRBJ2-4, with 9 bases aligning to TRBD2. The CDR3 totals 16 residues. Unmatched junction bases numbered 11, after V lost 2 bases and J lost 8 bases. In germline, CDR1 is SGHDT, CDR2 YYEEEE. The CDR3 reads CASSLLRGGDRDIQYF. CDR3 coding DNA: TGTGCCAGCAGCTTATTGCGGGGGGGCGATAGGGACATTCAGTACTTC.

J is TRBJ2-7 and V is TRBV23-1; TRBD1 matches at 8 bases. TRBV23-1 is an ORF for which the function is uncertain. CDR3 length: 16 residues. The ends lost 0 bases at V and 7 bases at J; junction bases unmatched: 11. CDR3 region: CASSQSRKQGEWEQYF. The CDR3 DNA reads TGCGCCAGCAGTCAATCGAGGAAACAGGGGGAATGGGAGCAGTACTTC.

The count of this clone is one. The CDR3 bases are TGTGCCAGCAGCTTCGCACGACAGGCGGTTAATGAAAAACTGTTTTTT. The encoded protein is CASSFARQAVNEKLFF. The rearrangement links TRBV5-5 to TRBJ1-4, with a possible D match to TRBD1 (6 bases). The CDR3 extends over 16 amino acids. Trimming stripped 2 bases from V and 4 bases from J, with 15 bases between. Germline lookup yields CDR1 SGHKS and CDR2 YYEKEE (reference sequence).

This clone was seen a single time. V gene TRBV4-2 combines with J gene TRBJ1-1; the D is unclear. The CDR3 is 13 amino acids. Per germline, CDR1 LGHNA and CDR2 YNFKEQ. The ends were cut back, 0 bases at V and 11 bases at J, with 13 bases in the middle. The CDR3 coding sequence is TGTGCCAGCAGCCAAGATTTGTCGGGGTTGGCTTTCTTT. Its protein is CASSQDLSGLAFF.

The chain links TRBV7-9 to TRBJ1-4, with 9 bases lining up with TRBD1. The CDR3 loop spans 16 amino acids. J lost 5 bases, V lost 3 bases, and 7 bases had no gene match. Germline lookup yields CDR1 SEHNR and CDR2 FQNEAQ (reference sequence). CDR3 nucleotides: TGTGCCAGCAGCTTTAACCTCGGGACAGGGAATGAAAAACTGTTTTTT. This translates into CASSFNLGTGNEKLFF.

This clone has more than one count but fewer than ten. The rearrangement uses TRBV29-1 and TRBJ1-1; 8 positions agree with TRBD1. CDR3 size: 13 residues. Germline lookup yields CDR1 SQVTM and CDR2 ANQGSEA. The ends lost 6 bases at V and 1 base at J; junction bases unmatched: 4. In DNA form, the CDR3 reads TGCAGCGTGACAGGGGCTCGGAACACTGAAGCTTTCTTT. As protein: CSVTGARNTEAFF.

This chain joins TRBV11-2 and TRBJ2-7, with D possibly matching TRBD1 (6 bases). Germline V gene data show CDR1 as SGHAT and CDR2 as FQNNGV. This CDR3 has 12 residues. Trimming took off 5 bases at V and 3 bases at J, with 8 bases between the two ends. DNA for the CDR3: TGTGCCAGCAGCCGGACAGACTACGAGCAGTACTTC. Its protein product is CASSRTDYEQYF.

The J gene is TRBJ1-4, the V gene TRBV30; 7 nucleotides line up with TRBD1. This CDR3 has 14 residues. J gave up 7 bases and V 2 bases, and 7 bases lay outside the gene matches. Germline CDR1 reads GTSNPN; CDR2 reads SVGIG (reference sequence). The chain's CDR3 is CAWSSRDRLEKLFF. In DNA, the CDR3 is TGTGCCTGGAGTTCCCGGGACAGACTTGAAAAACTGTTTTTT.

This chain connects TRBV10-1 to TRBJ1-1, with a weak D call TRBD1 (6 bases). The CDR3 runs to 11 residues. Germline CDR1 WNHNN, CDR2 SYGVQD (reference sequence). V lost 10 bases and J 11 bases, leaving 17 bases between the germline ends. CDR3 loop: CAIWDIRSAFF. CDR3 DNA: TGCGCCATCTGGGACATACGAAGTGCTTTCTTT.

The rearrangement links TRBV4-3 to TRBJ2-1; no clear D gene. This CDR3 contains 15 residues. The ends were cut back, 1 base at V and 0 bases at J, with 7 bases in the middle. Germline V gene data show CDR1 as LGHNA and CDR2 as YSLEER. The CDR3 DNA sequence: TGCGCCAGCAGCCAAGTTCTTAGCTCCTACAATGAGCAGTTCTTC. This gives the protein CASSQVLSSYNEQFF.

This sequence joins TRBV6-5 and TRBJ1-1, with D possibly TRBD1 on 6 matching bases. The V end was cut by 7 bases, the J end by 3 bases, with 18 bases between. The germline V gene encodes CDR1 MNHEY and CDR2 SVGAGI. There are 15 residues in the CDR3. CDR3 sequence reads: CASTRVGAGDTEAFF. The CDR3 region has the DNA TGTGCCAGCACCCGGGTGGGGGCGGGGGACACTGAAGCTTTCTTT.

The rearrangement joins TRBV28 to TRBJ2-7; D is unclear. Germline CDR1 reads MDHEN; CDR2 reads SYDVKM. Trimming removed 7 bases at V and 5 bases at J, with 15 bases between. The CDR3 is made up of 13 amino acids. The chain's CDR3 is CASTLGSPHEQYF. The CDR3 region has the DNA TGTGCCAGCACCCTAGGCAGTCCCCACGAGCAGTACTTC.

The chain's CDR3 is CASSLSTGLAGNTIYF. In DNA, the CDR3 is TGTGCCAGCAGCTTATCGACAGGGTTAGCTGGAAACACCATATATTTT. The gene calls are TRBV7-2 and TRBJ1-3, with 7 bases lining up with TRBD1. The trim removed 2 bases at V and 2 bases at J, leaving 6 bases unmatched. CDR3 length: 16 residues. Per the germline V gene, CDR1 is SGHTA and CDR2 is FQGNSA. Full variable domain (rest looked up from reference TRBV7-2 and TRBJ1-3): GAGVSQSPSNKVTEKGKDVELRCDPISGHTALYWYRQSLGQGLEFLIYFQGNSAPDKSGLPSDRFSAERTGGSVSTLTIQRTQQEDSAVYLCASSLSTGLAGNTIYFGEGSWLTVV.

The genes are TRBV27 and TRBJ1-1; the match to TRBD1 covers 8 bases. From germline, CDR1 is MNHEY and CDR2 SMNVEV (reference sequence). The CDR3 totals 16 residues. V was clipped by 5 bases and J by 0 bases; unmatched bases: 8. CDR3 protein: CASSARTGTMNTEAFF. Written as DNA, the CDR3 is TGTGCCAGCAGTGCTCGGACAGGGACTATGAACACTGAAGCTTTCTTT.

The rearrangement links TRBV5-1 to TRBJ1-3, with a possible D match to TRBD1 (5 bases). The CDR3 has 15 amino acids. Looked up from germline, CDR1 is SGHRS and CDR2 is YFSETQ. The V end was cut by 4 bases, the J end by 4 bases, with 15 bases between. The CDR3 reads CASSLEGNFGNTIYF. The CDR3 coding sequence is TGCGCCAGCAGCCTGGAGGGGAATTTCGGAAACACCATATATTTT.

V usage is TRBV15 and J usage is TRBJ1-2, with 11 bases that match TRBD1. The CDR3 covers 16 residues. In germline, CDR1 is LNHNV, CDR2 YYDKDF (reference sequence). Trimming took 1 base from V and 3 from J; bases not matched to a gene: 4. DNA of the CDR3: TGTGCCACCAGCAGAGCAAGGGGACAGGGGGACTATGGCTACACCTTC. Translated, it gives CATSRARGQGDYGYTF.

With regard to this clone: At one end the junction does not follow the germline gene, possibly because of a read error. This chain uses TRBV7-8 with TRBJ1-4; weak D call: TRBD1 (5 bases). Germline loops: CDR1 SGHVS, CDR2 FQNEAQ. The CDR3 spans 12 residues. The CDR3 is CACRQINEKLFF. DNA for the CDR3: TGTGCCTGCAGACAGATTAATGAAAAACTGTTTTTT.

The chain carries TRBV7-2 and TRBJ2-5; possible D gene TRBD1, 6 bases. The CDR3 spans 15 residues. Germline CDR1 SGHTA, CDR2 FQGNSA. Trimming shortened V by 1 base and J by 0 bases, and 9 bases separated the two germline ends. In nucleotides, the CDR3 is TGTGCCAGCAGCTTAGGGACAGTGTACCAAGAGACCCAGTACTTC. It translates to CASSLGTVYQETQYF. The whole variable domain, remainder taken from reference TRBV7-2 and TRBJ2-5, is GAGVSQSPSNKVTEKGKDVELRCDPISGHTALYWYRQSLGQGLEFLIYFQGNSAPDKSGLPSDRFSAERTGGSVSTLTIQRTQQEDSAVYLCASSLGTVYQETQYFGPGTRLLVL.

The chain recombines TRBV6-4 with TRBJ2-1; 9 positions match TRBD2. The germline V gene encodes CDR1 MRHNA and CDR2 SNTAGT. This CDR3 has 15 residues. The V and J ends lost 5 bases and 4 bases, in that order; junction bases with no gene match: 6. The CDR3 is CASSPETSGYNEQFF. The CDR3 DNA sequence: TGTGCCAGCAGTCCTGAAACTAGCGGGTACAATGAGCAGTTCTTC.

The chain combines TRBV7-9 with TRBJ2-2, with D tentatively TRBD2 (6 bases). The ends were cut back, 5 bases at V and 6 bases at J, with 19 bases in the middle. From germline, CDR1 is SEHNR and CDR2 FQNEAQ (reference sequence). The CDR3 loop spans 16 amino acids. The CDR3 sequence is CASSPGLNGVPGELFF. The CDR3 bases are TGTGCCAGCAGCCCCGGACTAAACGGGGTCCCCGGGGAGCTGTTTTTT. Drawing the rest from reference TRBV7-9 and TRBJ2-2, the complete variable domain is DTGVSQNPRHKITKRGQNVTFRCDPISEHNRLYWYRQTLGQGPEFLTYFQNEAQLEKSRLLSDRFSAERPKGSFSTLEIQRTEQGDSAMYLCASSPGLNGVPGELFFGEGSRLTVL.

V and J are TRBV14 and TRBJ2-7, with TRBD1 matching 7 bases. The CDR3 is made up of 15 amino acids. Germline V gene data show CDR1 as SGHDN and CDR2 as FVKESK. V trimming: 5 bases; J trimming: 1 base; junction bases outside the gene matches: 8. The CDR3 DNA sequence: TGTGCCAGCAGCTTGGGGACAGTGTTATCCTACGAGCAGTACTTC. It codes for CASSLGTVLSYEQYF.

V and J are TRBV7-8 and TRBJ1-2, with 10 bases matching TRBD1. CDR3 length: 14 amino acids. Germline CDR1 and CDR2: SGHVS and FQNEAQ. V shed 5 bases and J 6 bases; nucleotides not matched to a gene: 6. The CDR3 bases are TGTGCCAGCAGCACCCGGGGGACAGGGGATGGCTACACCTTC. As protein: CASSTRGTGDGYTF.

The chain links TRBV5-1 to TRBJ1-6, with TRBD1 identical over 8 bases. Trimming cost V 0 bases and J 2 bases; bases outside gene matches: 4. CDR3 length: 17 residues. Germline CDR1 SGHRS, CDR2 YFSETQ. CDR3 sequence reads: CASSLETGDTYNSPLHF. CDR3 DNA: TGCGCCAGCAGCTTGGAGACAGGGGACACCTATAATTCACCCCTCCACTTT.

The rearrangement links TRBV9 to TRBJ2-4, with 12 positions matching TRBD2. This CDR3 has 16 amino acids. Germline V gives CDR1 SGDLS, CDR2 YYNGEE. With 4 bases clipped from V and 5 bases from J, the junction kept 7 bases outside the gene matches. CDR3 loop: CASSILAGGLQNIQYF. The CDR3 region has the DNA TGTGCCAGCAGCATTCTAGCGGGGGGGCTGCAAAACATTCAGTACTTC.

This clone was counted between two and nine times. The chain recombines TRBV25-1 with TRBJ2-2; 7 bases fit TRBD2. With 2 bases clipped from V and 2 bases from J, the junction kept 5 bases outside the gene matches. CDR3 length equals 16 residues. Per germline, CDR1 MGHDK and CDR2 SYGVNS. The CDR3, as DNA: TGTGCCAGCAGTGAAGGGGGGACTATTAACACCGGGGAGCTGTTTTTT. The encoded protein is CASSEGGTINTGELFF.